Listed below are T cell receptor beta chains from one sample, sequenced in a study of OX40 agonist ivuxolimab in advanced cancers. Generated by immunoSEQ multiplex PCR, the TCRdb table keeps only in-frame clones and is missing some. This table holds approximately 90,000 clones, about 90% found once. This sample comprised CD4+ or CD8+ T cells sorted from blood, obtained in a trial of the OX40 agonist ivuxolimab. Receptors were obtained from an adult with an advanced solid tumor such as melanoma, head and neck, liver or kidney cancer. CDR3s include the opening cysteine and the closing phenylalanine or tryptophan.

j_gene	v_gene	CDR3aa
TRBJ2-5	TRBV7-2	CASSLARETQYF
TRBJ1-2	TRBV7-8	CASSAQALSPGQPYTF
TRBJ1-2	TRBV6-6	CASSYSTRTYGYTF
TRBJ2-3	TRBV18	CASSPMDSSDTQYF
TRBJ2-7	TRBV7-2	CASSLELAGFSSYEQYF
TRBJ2-5	TRBV6-6	CASSRGLAGVETQYF
TRBJ1-6	TRBV5-6	CASSLGTEYNSPLHF
TRBJ1-3	TRBV7-9	CASSSGTGASGNTIYF
TRBJ2-1	TRBV7-9	CASSLDNEQFF
TRBJ1-4	TRBV5-5	CASSLARNVAANEKLFF
TRBJ1-4	TRBV14	CASSPGLRGHEKLFF
TRBJ1-5	TRBV2	CASSEARTGGRQPQHF
TRBJ1-5	TRBV6-5	CASSLTASNQPQHF
TRBJ1-3	TRBV7-7	CASSLGQGSGNTIYF
TRBJ2-7	TRBV7-2	CASSRPADYEQYF
TRBJ2-5	TRBV28	CASRSKAGTLKETQYF
TRBJ2-2	TRBV2	CASSETTNTGELFF
TRBJ2-6	TRBV29-1	CSVELWASSGANVLTF
TRBJ2-3	TRBV5-1	CASSLQGGPTDTQYF
TRBJ2-1	TRBV4-1	CASSQGRGINNEQFF
TRBJ2-5	TRBV19	CASSIRTGLQETQYF
TRBJ1-6	TRBV9	CASSESPKGAKYNSPLHF
TRBJ1-4	TRBV9	CASSVGPSGEKLFF
TRBJ1-2	TRBV2	CASSPELGGYGYTF
TRBJ1-1	TRBV28	CASSAGGRVTEAFF
TRBJ1-4	TRBV27	CASKGTGSGKLFF
TRBJ1-1	TRBV6-4	CASSDRGLLNTEAFF
TRBJ2-5	TRBV5-4	CASSLRDKQETQYF
TRBJ1-1	TRBV9	CASSVGPGAEAFF
TRBJ1-6	TRBV7-2	CASSSGTAELPLHF
TRBJ2-2	TRBV6-5	CASSYFTGLNTGELFF
TRBJ2-3	TRBV6-4	CASSEGGRSTDTQYF
TRBJ2-6	TRBV19	CASSNRGLLGTGANVLTF
TRBJ2-3	TRBV2	CASRVSWIGTQYF
TRBJ2-5	TRBV18	CASSPPWTGGMETQYF